Following are 26 T cell receptor beta chains from one sample sequenced in a study of blood T cell repertoires in COVID-19. Data came from immunoSEQ multiplex PCR; TCRdb stores just in-frame clones and leaves some out. The table lists about 160,000 clones, 87% of them singletons. The specimen sequenced was peripheral blood. The receptor set was obtained from a woman in her fifties or sixties who had recovered from COVID-19.

This chain uses TRBV12-3 or TRBV12-4 with TRBJ1-1; 7 nucleotides align to TRBD1. Trimming took 6 bases from V and 10 from J; bases not matched to a gene: 11. The CDR3 loop spans 13 amino acids. CDR3 sequence reads: CASRDLGQVRAFF. The CDR3 DNA follows: TGTGCCAGCAGGGACCTCGGACAGGTACGAGCTTTCTTT.

This clone was detected once. The chain is built from TRBV30 and TRBJ2-1; 11 bases match TRBD2. The CDR3 is made up of 15 amino acids. From germline, CDR1 is GTSNPN and CDR2 SVGIG (reference sequence). V was pared by 6 bases and J by 7 bases, with 11 bases of the junction left unmatched. This chain's CDR3 is CACNLSGGARNEQFF. The CDR3 nucleotides read TGTGCCTGCAACCTTAGCGGGGGGGCCAGAAATGAGCAGTTCTTC.

This clone was detected only once. The CDR3 here is CASSLDPKETQYF. The CDR3 DNA reads as TGTGCCAGCAGTCTAGACCCGAAAGAGACCCAGTACTTC. The genes are TRBV7-3 and TRBJ2-5; no reliable D call. The V and J ends lost 6 bases and 3 bases respectively, with 11 bases between them. CDR1 is SGHTA and CDR2 is FQGTGA in the germline V gene. The CDR3 is 13 amino acids. Full variable domain (missing parts from reference TRBV7-3 and TRBJ2-5): GAGVSQTPSNKVTEKGKYVELRCDPISGHTALYWYRQSLGQGPEFLIYFQGTGAADDSGLPNDRFFAVRPEGSVSTLKIQRTERGDSAVYLCASSLDPKETQYFGPGTRLLVL.

V usage is TRBV7-8 and J usage is TRBJ1-4; possibly TRBD1 for D (5 bases). CDR1 SGHVS and CDR2 FQNEAQ come from the germline V gene. Trimming removed 3 bases from V and 7 bases from J, with 15 bases in between. The CDR3 is made up of 15 amino acids. CDR3 in amino acids: CASSLRGGAFEKLFF. The CDR3, as DNA: TGTGCCAGCAGCTTGCGGGGAGGGGCATTTGAAAAACTGTTTTTT.

This clone has just one count. The gene calls are TRBV28 and TRBJ1-5, with 7 bases aligning to TRBD1. The CDR3 is 16 amino acids. J lost 4 bases, V lost 7 bases, and 13 bases had no gene match. The germline V gene has CDR1 MDHEN and CDR2 SYDVKM. CDR3 sequence (DNA): TGTGCCAGCATTCTAGCCGGGACAGCTACAAATCAGCCCCAGCATTTT. Translated, it gives CASILAGTATNQPQHF.

The table lists this clone with a few counts. This rearrangement joins TRBV10-3 to TRBJ2-1; D possibly corresponds to TRBD2 (6 bases). Trimming shortened V by 4 bases and J by 3 bases, and 16 bases separated the two germline ends. Germline CDR1 and CDR2: ENHRY and SYGVKD. The CDR3 covers 16 residues. The CDR3 loop reads CAISAGDFWDYNEQFF. The CDR3 nucleotides read TGTGCCATCAGTGCGGGGGACTTCTGGGACTACAATGAGCAGTTCTTC.

This chain uses TRBV6-6 with TRBJ1-1; D is unresolved. Trimming removed 7 bases from V and 3 bases from J, with 9 bases in between. The CDR3 is 12 residues long. Looked up from germline, CDR1 is MNHNY and CDR2 is SVGAGI (reference sequence). The CDR3 nucleotides read TGTGCCAGCACACAGCTGTACACTGAAGCTTTCTTT. It specifies CASTQLYTEAFF.

The DNA of the CDR3 is TGTGCCAGCAGCATTGGGACTAGCGGGGGAGATACGCAGTATTTT. Amino acid sequence: CASSIGTSGGDTQYF. V and J are TRBV9 and TRBJ2-3; TRBD2 matches at 14 bases. This CDR3 comprises 15 residues. J was trimmed by 5 bases and V by 4 bases; bases with no gene match: 3. Germline-derived CDR1 and CDR2 are SGDLS and YYNGEE.

This clone was seen a single time. The chain is built from TRBV19 and TRBJ1-5, with D tentatively TRBD1 (5 bases). V shed 6 bases and J shed 6 bases, with 9 bases lying between them. From germline, CDR1 is LNHDA and CDR2 SQIVND (reference sequence). The CDR3 contains 12 residues. The DNA of the CDR3 is TGTGCCAGTAGGCGGGGCGTTCAGCCCCAGCATTTT. Residues: CASRRGVQPQHF.

The genes are TRBV2 and TRBJ1-6; the D gene is possibly TRBD1 (5 bases). V lost 6 bases, J lost 5 bases, and 11 bases lay in between. The CDR3 sequence is 14 residues long. Germline values: CDR1 SNHLY, CDR2 FYNNEI. The CDR3 loop is CASRAGRDNSPLHF. CDR3 nucleotide sequence: TGTGCCAGCAGGGCAGGCAGGGATAATTCACCCCTCCACTTT.

V is TRBV5-4 and J is TRBJ2-5; perhaps TRBD2 as D (7 bases). V shed 0 bases and J shed 1 base, with 13 bases lying between them. The germline V gene has CDR1 SGHNT and CDR2 YYREEE (reference sequence). This CDR3 has 16 amino acids. The CDR3 is CASSLGGASGQETQYF. Here the CDR3 DNA reads TGTGCCAGCAGCTTGGGGGGGGCTAGCGGCCAAGAGACCCAGTACTTC. Full variable domain (rest looked up from reference TRBV5-4 and TRBJ2-5): ETGVTQSPTHLIKTRGQQVTLRCSSQSGHNTVSWYQQALGQGPQFIFQYYREEENGRGNFPPRFSGLQFPNYSSELNVNALELDDSALYLCASSLGGASGQETQYFGPGTRLLVL.

The chain links TRBV5-4 to TRBJ1-5; no definite D call. The CDR3 contains 13 residues. Trimming left V 0 bases short and J 4 bases short, with 5 bases between. Germline CDR1 is SGHNT and CDR2 is YYREEE (reference sequence). The CDR3 DNA is TGTGCCAGCAGCTTGGACGGGAATCAGCCCCAGCATTTT. As protein: CASSLDGNQPQHF. Filled out from reference TRBV5-4 and TRBJ1-5, the complete variable domain reads ETGVTQSPTHLIKTRGQQVTLRCSSQSGHNTVSWYQQALGQGPQFIFQYYREEENGRGNFPPRFSGLQFPNYSSELNVNALELDDSALYLCASSLDGNQPQHFGDGTRLSIL.

This clone was picked up a small number of times. The J gene is TRBJ2-5, the V gene TRBV7-3; D is unclear. The CDR3 consists of 13 residues. V dropped 2 bases and J dropped 3 bases, with 7 bases sitting between them. Germline V gene data show CDR1 as SGHTA and CDR2 as FQGTGA. CDR3 in DNA: TGTGCCAGCAGCTTAGGTGGAGAAGAGACCCAGTACTTC. It specifies CASSLGGEETQYF.

The chain uses TRBV21-1 and TRBJ2-5; the DNA was not compared with TRBD1, the D call given in the table. TRBV21-1 counts as a pseudogene. The CDR3 covers 15 residues. For the CDR3, the DNA is TGTGCCAGCAGCAAATACCCTACAGGGGGAGAGACCCAGTACTTC. It yields the protein CASSKYPTGGETQYF.

This clone has only a few counts. The chain joins TRBV2 to TRBJ1-2; 8 bases line up with TRBD1. Germline loops: CDR1 SNHLY, CDR2 FYNNEI. The trim removed 5 bases at V and 4 bases at J, leaving 6 bases unmatched. This CDR3 region has 14 residues. CDR3 in DNA: TGTGCCAGCAGTTACACAGGGGGAAGCTATGGCTACACCTTC. Its protein is CASSYTGGSYGYTF.

This chain links TRBV19 with TRBJ1-4, with 9 bases matching TRBD1. The CDR3 loop spans 15 amino acids. With 3 bases clipped from V and 6 bases from J, the junction kept 5 bases outside the gene matches. Germline V gene sequence: CDR1 LNHDA, CDR2 SQIVND (reference sequence). The CDR3 DNA sequence: TGTGCCAGTAGTATCACGGGGACAGGGTATGAAAAACTGTTTTTT. This codes for CASSITGTGYEKLFF.

The rearrangement joins TRBV5-1 to TRBJ2-2; D ambiguous. Deletions cut 8 bases from V and 0 bases from J, with 11 bases between. There are 14 residues in the CDR3. Per germline, CDR1 SGHRS and CDR2 YFSETQ. The CDR3 is CASTQASNTGELFF. DNA of the CDR3: TGCGCCAGTACCCAGGCTTCGAACACCGGGGAGCTGTTTTTT.

V usage is TRBV28 and J usage is TRBJ1-3; TRBD1 might be the D (5 bases). Germline CDR1 is MDHEN and CDR2 is SYDVKM. Between the trimmed V and J ends, which lost 9 bases and 0 bases, there was a span of 18 bases. The CDR3 covers 16 residues. CDR3 sequence (DNA): TGTGCCAGTTACCTGGGGGGTTCCTACTCTGGAAACACCATATATTTT. Translating gives CASYLGGSYSGNTIYF.

The chain couples TRBV18 to TRBJ2-7, with 8 bases lining up with TRBD1. The CDR3 runs 16 residues. Unmatched junction bases numbered 4, after V lost 0 bases and J lost 0 bases. Germline V gives CDR1 KGHSH, CDR2 LQKENI. CDR3 coding DNA: TGTGCCAGCTCACCACCAAGGACAGGGTCCTCCTACGAGCAGTACTTC. Translation: CASSPPRTGSSYEQYF.

As for this clone: The germline gene is not matched at one end of the junction; a read error may be the cause. The chain is built from TRBV7-8 and TRBJ1-5; D perhaps matches TRBD1 (6 bases). The CDR3 has 17 residues. From germline, CDR1 is SGHVS and CDR2 FQNEAQ. The CDR3 coding sequence is TGTGCCAGCAGCCTAGCCAGGGGCCTTCGCCAAAATCAGCCCCAGCATTTT. This codes for CASSLARGLRQNQPQHF.

V usage is TRBV6-5 and J usage is TRBJ1-2; D perhaps matches TRBD1 (5 bases). The germline CDR1 and CDR2 sequences are MNHEY and SVGAGI. The CDR3 length is 14 residues. V lost 6 bases to trimming and J lost 2 bases, with 13 bases between them. CDR3 nucleotide sequence: TGTGCCAGCAGGACTCTGGAGGGGAACTATGGCTACACCTTC. It yields the protein CASRTLEGNYGYTF.

This clone was observed once. This chain joins TRBV3-1 (or the pseudogene TRBV3-2) and TRBJ2-3; D is possibly TRBD2 (5 bases). V was trimmed by 2 bases and J by 4 bases, leaving 7 bases between them. Germline V gene data show CDR1 as LGHDT and CDR2 as YNNKEL (reference sequence). The CDR3 is 13 residues long. The CDR3 protein is CASSQSGADTQYF. Here the CDR3 DNA reads TGTGCCAGCAGCCAAAGCGGAGCAGATACGCAGTATTTT.

The chain combines TRBV2 with TRBJ1-5; the D is unclear. CDR3 length: 12 amino acids. Per germline, CDR1 SNHLY and CDR2 FYNNEI. V lost 6 bases to trimming and J lost 4 bases, with 7 bases between them. CDR3 protein: CASRGGNQPQHF. The CDR3 bases are TGTGCCAGCAGGGGAGGAAATCAGCCCCAGCATTTT. Combining the CDR3 with reference TRBV2 and TRBJ1-5 gives the whole variable domain EPEVTQTPSHQVTQMGQEVILRCVPISNHLYFYWYRQILGQKVEFLVSFYNNEISEKSEIFDDQFSVERPDGSNFTLKIRSTKLEDSAMYFCASRGGNQPQHFGDGTRLSIL.

The chain employs TRBV28 and TRBJ2-1, with 9 bases lining up with TRBD1. Germline V gene sequence: CDR1 MDHEN, CDR2 SYDVKM. V trimming: 5 bases; J trimming: 8 bases; junction bases outside the gene matches: 7. The CDR3 has 14 amino acids. In DNA, the CDR3 is TGTGCCAGCAGTCCCGGGACAGGGATAGATGAGCAGTTCTTC. It translates to CASSPGTGIDEQFF.

The rearrangement uses TRBV3-1 (or the pseudogene TRBV3-2) and TRBJ2-7; D possibly corresponds to TRBD2 (5 bases). The CDR3 runs to 14 residues. Germline CDR1 is LGHDT and CDR2 is YNNKEL (reference sequence). Trimming shortened V by 4 bases and J by 8 bases, and 18 bases separated the two germline ends. CDR3 nucleotide sequence: TGTGCCAGCAGCCCCCGGACTGGCCTTCGGCAGCAGTACTTC. Its translation: CASSPRTGLRQQYF.

The chain links TRBV28 to TRBJ2-7, with TRBD1 as a possible D gene (6 bases). This CDR3 region has 13 residues. The V and J ends lost 6 bases and 2 bases respectively, with 11 bases between them. CDR1 is MDHEN and CDR2 is SYDVKM in the germline V gene. CDR3 bases: TGTGCCAGCAGCCTACAGGGACCCTACGAGCAGTACTTC. It codes for CASSLQGPYEQYF.